This T cell receptor beta chain was recovered during a study of PD-L1 blockade in urothelial cancer. The wider study: Anywhere from 0 to 3 prior chemotherapy regimens had been received by patients. After treatment start, blood was analyzed at 3 weeks (second dose) and at 6 weeks. Per blood sample, T cells had a median of roughly 150,000.

Time point denoted: pretreatment peripheral blood. Every patient provided from 1 to 8 samples, collected pretreatment and on-treatment. V was shortened by 4 bases and J by 0 bases, with 7 bases between the two germline ends. The germline gives CDR1 SGHTA, CDR2 FQGNSA. The CDR3 runs to 13 residues. The protocol was immunoSEQ multiplex PCR, while the TCRdb copy is restricted to in-frame clones and leaves out a portion. This table holds approximately 90,000 clones, roughly 90% found once. The chain has TRBV7-2 and TRBJ2-7, with D unclear. The receptor was isolated from a man aged 55 to 70 with urothelial cancer. The sample was PBMCs, taken around atezolizumab (anti-PD-L1) treatment. The CDR3 sequence: CASSYSSSYEQYF. The CDR3 region has the DNA TGTGCCAGCAGCTACAGCTCCTCCTACGAGCAGTACTTC.